The text below deals with one TCR beta chain. Using immunoSEQ multiplex PCR, the repertoire was profiled, and TCRdb retains in-frame clones only, with some absent. The data contain about 59,000 clones, roughly 88% of them singletons. This sample was included in a study of T cell changes during pregnancy in multiple sclerosis. The CDR3 is made up of 14 amino acids. Germline lookup yields CDR1 MNHEY and CDR2 SMNVEV (reference sequence). The ends were cut back, 6 bases at V and 2 bases at J, with 13 bases in the middle. The starting material was peripheral blood, obtained in the second trimester of pregnancy. The TCR sequence derives from a female donor with multiple sclerosis, enrolled in a pregnancy study. The rearrangement uses TRBV27 and TRBJ2-5, with D perhaps TRBD1 (5 bases). CDR3 in DNA: TGTGCCAGCAGCCTATTAGACAGACAAGAGACCCAGTACTTC. This translates into CASSLLDRQETQYF.